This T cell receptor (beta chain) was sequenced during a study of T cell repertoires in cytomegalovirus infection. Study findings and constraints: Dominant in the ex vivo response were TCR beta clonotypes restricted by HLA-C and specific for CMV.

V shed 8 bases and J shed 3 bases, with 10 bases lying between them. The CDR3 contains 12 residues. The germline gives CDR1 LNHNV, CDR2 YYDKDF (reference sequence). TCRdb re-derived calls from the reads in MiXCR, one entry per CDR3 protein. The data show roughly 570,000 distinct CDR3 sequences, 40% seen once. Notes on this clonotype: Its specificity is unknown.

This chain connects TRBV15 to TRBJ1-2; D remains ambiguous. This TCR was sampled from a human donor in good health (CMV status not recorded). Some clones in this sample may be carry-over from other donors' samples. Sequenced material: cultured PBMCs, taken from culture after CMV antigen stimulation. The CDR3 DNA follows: TGTGCCACCTCAAACCTCTACTATGGCTACACCTTC. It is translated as CATSNLYYGYTF.